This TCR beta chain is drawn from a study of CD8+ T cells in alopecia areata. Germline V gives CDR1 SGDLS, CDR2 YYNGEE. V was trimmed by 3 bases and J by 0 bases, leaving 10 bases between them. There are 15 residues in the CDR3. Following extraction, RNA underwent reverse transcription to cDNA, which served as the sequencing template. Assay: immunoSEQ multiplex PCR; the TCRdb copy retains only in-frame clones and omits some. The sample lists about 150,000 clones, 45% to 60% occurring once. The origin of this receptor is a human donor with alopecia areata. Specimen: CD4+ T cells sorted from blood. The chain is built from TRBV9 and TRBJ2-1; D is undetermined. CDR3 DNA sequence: TGTGCCAGCAGCGAGAGTAGTGTCTCCTACAATGAGCAGTTCTTC. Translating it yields CASSESSVSYNEQFF.